The clone carrying this TCR beta chain was seen more than once but under ten times. Its specificity is not known. Template switching supplied a universal primer site; unique molecular identifiers were carried on the cDNA. TCRdb independently ran MiXCR on the 5' RACE reads; one entry per CDR3 protein. This table has around 100,000 distinct CDR3 sequences, just under 6% appearing once. This CDR3 has 14 residues. Germline lookup yields CDR1 SGHVS and CDR2 FQNEAQ. V trimming: 5 bases; J trimming: 6 bases; junction bases outside the gene matches: 5. These data belong to a study of identical twins. Study-level results: There were fewer insertions in abundant cord blood beta clonotypes, but memory repertoires showed no such pattern.

This chain links TRBV7-8 with TRBJ2-3, with TRBD2 matching over 10 bases. The clonotype originates from a woman aged 45 to 65 in good health. The sequencing sample was made of memory T cells sorted from blood. The CDR3 DNA sequence: TGTGCCAGCAGCCGGCTAGCGGGAGTCGATACGCAGTATTTT. Its translation: CASSRLAGVDTQYF.